This T cell receptor beta chain was sequenced in a study of shared clonotypes between healthy human individuals. The study, taken as a whole, reports: There were few donors, and this limited the genetic and exposure-history diversity represented.

Here immunoSEQ multiplex PCR was the method, and the copy in TCRdb shows in-frame clones only, minus some. Among a few million clones, about nine tenths were seen once, and the ten largest hold around 0.35%. Remarks on this clone: Its antigen is not identified.

The CDR3 covers 13 residues. CDR1 is SGHTA and CDR2 is FQGNSA in the germline V gene. V gave up 6 bases and J gave up 3 bases, with 11 bases separating them. Sequencing was carried out using naive CD4+ T cells from PBMCs. The subset here: CD45RA+ positively selected. This chain connects TRBV7-2 to TRBJ1-1; D call uncertain. The source of this sequence is a man aged 18 to 30 in good health. Some clones in this sample may be carry-over from other donors' samples. For the CDR3, the DNA is TGTGCCAGCAGTTCTAGTAGGGACACTGAAGCTTTCTTT. It codes for CASSSSRDTEAFF.